The present T cell receptor beta chain was sequenced within a study of T cells after yellow fever vaccination. There are 14 residues in the CDR3. Germline V gives CDR1 MNHEY, CDR2 SVGEGT. With V trimmed by 10 bases and J by 9 bases, 13 bases remained unmatched. This clonotype was observed at least ten times. Conversion of TCR transcripts into cDNA relied on 5'RACE template switching, which added a universal primer site and UMIs. Using its own MiXCR run on the 5' RACE reads, TCRdb lists one record per CDR3 protein. The table shows some 350,000 distinct CDR3 sequences, with 6.2% occurring only once. Sample: PBMCs, taken 5 days after the yellow fever booster vaccination. This sequence was found in a man in his thirties or forties who received the YFV17D yellow fever vaccine. The chain combines TRBV6-2 or TRBV6-3 with TRBJ2-3, with 10 nucleotides matching TRBD2. CDR3 sequence reads: CATHRGAGGPTQYF. The CDR3 DNA reads as TGTGCCACCCACCGAGGAGCGGGAGGGCCAACGCAGTATTTT.